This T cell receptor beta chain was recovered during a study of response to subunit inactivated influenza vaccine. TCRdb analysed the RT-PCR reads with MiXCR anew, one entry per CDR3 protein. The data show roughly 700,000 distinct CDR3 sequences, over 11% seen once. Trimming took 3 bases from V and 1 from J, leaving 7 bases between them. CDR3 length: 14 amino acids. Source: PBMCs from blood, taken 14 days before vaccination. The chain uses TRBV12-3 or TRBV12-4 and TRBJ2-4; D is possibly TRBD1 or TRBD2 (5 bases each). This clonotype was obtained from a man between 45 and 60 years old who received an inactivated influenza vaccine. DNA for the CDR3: TGTGCCAGCAGTTTGTGGGGGGCCAAAAACATTCAGTACTTC. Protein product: CASSLWGAKNIQYF.